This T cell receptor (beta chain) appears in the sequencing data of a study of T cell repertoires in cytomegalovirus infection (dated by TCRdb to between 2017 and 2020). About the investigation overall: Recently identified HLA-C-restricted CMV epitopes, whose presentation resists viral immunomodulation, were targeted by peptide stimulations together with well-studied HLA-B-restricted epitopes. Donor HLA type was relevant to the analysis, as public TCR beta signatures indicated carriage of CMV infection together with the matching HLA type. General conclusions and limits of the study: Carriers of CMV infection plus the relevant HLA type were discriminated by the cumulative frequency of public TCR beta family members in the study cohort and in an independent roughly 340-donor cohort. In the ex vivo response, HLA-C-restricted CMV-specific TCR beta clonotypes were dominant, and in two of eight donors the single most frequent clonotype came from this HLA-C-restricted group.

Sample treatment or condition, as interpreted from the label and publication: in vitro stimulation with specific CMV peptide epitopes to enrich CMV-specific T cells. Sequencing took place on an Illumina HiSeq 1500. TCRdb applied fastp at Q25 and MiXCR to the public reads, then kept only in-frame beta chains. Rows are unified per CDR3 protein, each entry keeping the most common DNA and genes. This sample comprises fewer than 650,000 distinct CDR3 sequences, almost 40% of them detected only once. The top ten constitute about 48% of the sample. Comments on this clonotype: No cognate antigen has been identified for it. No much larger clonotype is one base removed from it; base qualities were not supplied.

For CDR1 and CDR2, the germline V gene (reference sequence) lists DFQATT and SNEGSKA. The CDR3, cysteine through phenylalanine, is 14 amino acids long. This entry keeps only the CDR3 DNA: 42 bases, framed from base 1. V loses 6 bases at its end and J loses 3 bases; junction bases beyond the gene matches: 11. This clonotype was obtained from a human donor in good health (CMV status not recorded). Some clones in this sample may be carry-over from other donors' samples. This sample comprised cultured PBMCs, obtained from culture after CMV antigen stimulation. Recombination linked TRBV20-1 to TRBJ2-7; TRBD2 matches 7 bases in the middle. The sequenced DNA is TGCAGTGCCCCCCGGGGCGGGAGCTTCTACGAGCAGTACTTC. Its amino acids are CSAPRGGSFYEQYF.